Presented here are 32 T cell receptor beta chains from one specimen sequenced in a study of T cells in localized non-small cell lung cancer. The assay was immunoSEQ multiplex PCR, and TCRdb's table has in-frame clones only and misses some. The sample lists 1,500 to 2,000 clones, around 24% occurring once. The starting material was lung tumor tissue, obtained before any cancer treatment. These receptors were collected from a man aged 40-75 years with stage I lung adenocarcinoma.

The chain joins TRBV18 to TRBJ1-2; D remains unclear. Trimming shortened V by 2 bases and J by 7 bases, and 17 bases separated the two germline ends. The CDR3 length is 15 residues. Germline V gene sequence: CDR1 KGHSH, CDR2 LQKENI. CDR3 in DNA: TGTGCCAGCTCACCATCATATAGTGGGTTCGGTGGCTACACCTTC. Its translation is CASSPSYSGFGGYTF.

By share of the sample, this clone is large. V gene TRBV11-3 combines with J gene TRBJ2-7; TRBD2 matches at 13 bases. The V gene end was trimmed by 5 bases and the J gene end by 1 base; junction bases not matched to a gene: 5. This CDR3 has 16 amino acids. Germline lookup yields CDR1 SGHNT and CDR2 YENEEA. The CDR3 sequence is CASSPWTSGSSYEQYF. In DNA, the CDR3 is TGTGCCAGCAGCCCCTGGACTAGCGGGAGTTCCTACGAGCAGTACTTC.

In this sample, this clone is large. This rearrangement joins TRBV11-3 to TRBJ2-5; 7 bases agree with TRBD1. With 3 bases clipped from V and 6 bases from J, the junction kept 10 bases outside the gene matches. Germline V gene data show CDR1 as SGHNT and CDR2 as YENEEA. The CDR3 length is 15 residues. The CDR3 sequence: CASSLAGGTVKTQYF. The CDR3 bases are TGTGCCAGCAGCTTGGCAGGGGGAACAGTGAAGACCCAGTACTTC.

The rearrangement joins TRBV12-5 to TRBJ2-1; D may be TRBD1 (8 bases). V was pared by 7 bases and J by 0 bases, with 25 bases between. In germline, CDR1 is LGHNT, CDR2 FRNRAP. This CDR3 region has 19 residues. Written as DNA, the CDR3 is TGTGCTAGTGCCACGACAGGGGATGGGACTAAAATCTCCTACAATGAGCAGTTCTTC. Translating it yields CASATTGDGTKISYNEQFF.

This clone occurred a few times. The chain carries TRBV18 and TRBJ2-7; TRBD1 matches 9 bases. Germline V CDR1 and CDR2: KGHSH, LQKENI. This CDR3 has 16 amino acids. J gave up 9 bases and V 4 bases, and 16 bases lay outside the gene matches. The CDR3 spells CASSLFDGQGLVGQYF. For the CDR3, the DNA is TGTGCCAGCTCACTATTTGACGGACAGGGGCTGGTCGGGCAGTACTTC.

A few counts support this clone. A junction end diverges from the germline sequence, so it may reflect a read error. CDR3 DNA: TGTGCCATCAGTACCTCAGGGTACTCTGGAAACACCATATATTTT. Its translation is CAISTSGYSGNTIYF. J is TRBJ1-3 and V is TRBV6-8, with D possibly being TRBD1 (5 bases). From germline, CDR1 is MNHGY and CDR2 SAAAGT. The CDR3 has 15 residues.

This clone was picked up a small number of times. The chain is built from TRBV11-3 and TRBJ2-3, with 8 bases fitting TRBD2. The CDR3 loop spans 16 amino acids. V was pared by 3 bases and J by 4 bases, with 9 bases of the junction left unmatched. The germline gives CDR1 SGHNT, CDR2 YENEEA. The CDR3 loop is CASSLAPGGKSDTQYF. The CDR3 nucleotides read TGTGCCAGCAGCTTGGCTCCGGGAGGGAAATCAGATACGCAGTATTTT.

This chain links TRBV6-8 with TRBJ2-7; 9 bases match TRBD1. The ends lost 2 bases at V and 4 bases at J; junction bases unmatched: 12. The CDR3 sequence is 17 residues long. Per germline, CDR1 MNHGY and CDR2 SAAAGT. Here the CDR3 reads CASSYQGTGGAGYEQYF. CDR3 bases: TGTGCCAGCAGTTACCAGGGAACAGGGGGCGCGGGATACGAGCAGTACTTC.

The chain employs TRBV29-1 and TRBJ2-5; 8 nucleotides match TRBD1. The ends lost 3 bases at V and 4 bases at J; junction bases unmatched: 7. Germline V gene sequence: CDR1 SQVTM, CDR2 ANQGSEA. The length of the CDR3 is 14 residues. The CDR3 region is CSVDSTGGGETQYF. The CDR3 nucleotides read TGCAGCGTTGATAGCACAGGGGGAGGAGAGACCCAGTACTTC.

In its sample, this clone was seen a few times. V gene TRBV9 combines with J gene TRBJ2-3; 8 positions agree with TRBD1. The CDR3 totals 14 residues. Germline loops: CDR1 SGDLS, CDR2 YYNGEE. J lost 5 bases, V lost 4 bases, and 6 bases had no gene match. DNA for the CDR3: TGTGCCAGCAGCTTCGGACAGGGAGAAGATACGCAGTATTTT. Translating gives CASSFGQGEDTQYF.

This clone is deemed medium-sized. The V call is TRBV11-3, the J call TRBJ2-3; 14 bases fit TRBD2. Germline loops: CDR1 SGHNT, CDR2 YENEEA. V lost 5 bases and J lost 3; bases outside the gene matches: 10. The CDR3 runs 18 residues. The CDR3 coding sequence is TGTGCCAGCAGCGGACGAGGACTAGCGGGAGGAATGACAGATACGCAGTATTTT. As protein: CASSGRGLAGGMTDTQYF.

The gene calls are TRBV6-8 and TRBJ1-2; 8 bases are shared with TRBD1. Germline trimming cut 10 bases from V and 4 bases from J; bases unmatched to any gene: 14. Germline assignment: CDR1 MNHGY and CDR2 SAAAGT. The CDR3 totals 15 residues. For the CDR3, the DNA is TGTGCCATACAGGGGGGCAGCCTCGGATCCTATGGCTACACCTTC. This encodes CAIQGGSLGSYGYTF.

This chain joins TRBV7-6 and TRBJ2-2, with 7 bases that match TRBD2. Trimming removed 5 bases from V and 8 bases from J; junction bases left unmatched: 11. The CDR3 covers 15 residues. Per the germline V gene, CDR1 is SGHVS and CDR2 is FNYEAQ. CDR3 sequence (DNA): TGTGCCAGCAGCCAAGATCATAGGGGAGGGGGGGAGCTGTTTTTT. This codes for CASSQDHRGGGELFF. Full variable domain (missing parts from reference TRBV7-6 and TRBJ2-2): GAGVSQSPRYKVTKRGQDVALRCDPISGHVSLYWYRQALGQGPEFLTYFNYEAQQDKSGLPNDRFSAERPEGSISTLTIQRTEQRDSAMYRCASSQDHRGGGELFFGEGSRLTVL.

This clone was seen a few times. The chain links TRBV11-3 to TRBJ2-3, with D tentatively TRBD2 (5 bases). Per germline, CDR1 SGHNT and CDR2 YENEEA. This CDR3 has 14 residues. The V and J ends lost 1 base and 6 bases respectively, with 11 bases between them. CDR3 sequence (DNA): TGTGCCAGCAGCTTAGTGGCTAGCCGCGATACGCAGTATTTT. Protein product: CASSLVASRDTQYF.

Only a few counts were recorded for this clone. The chain links TRBV11-3 to TRBJ1-1; 8 nucleotides line up with TRBD1. CDR3 length: 16 amino acids. CDR1 is SGHNT and CDR2 is YENEEA in the germline V gene. The V gene end was trimmed by 6 bases and the J gene end by 5 bases; junction bases not matched to a gene: 14. The CDR3 DNA follows: TGTGCCAGCAGACCACAGGGGGGCCAATGGGATACTGAAGCTTTCTTT. Protein: CASRPQGGQWDTEAFF.

This clone is medium-sized. The rearrangement uses TRBV11-3 and TRBJ1-2, with D possibly matching TRBD1 (5 bases). CDR1 and CDR2 (germline): SGHNT, YENEEA. V was pared by 5 bases and J by 2 bases, with 18 bases between. The CDR3 covers 16 residues. The DNA for the CDR3 is TGTGCCAGCAGCGAAATAACCTGGGAGGGGAACTATGGCTACACCTTC. Translating gives CASSEITWEGNYGYTF.

This clone appeared a few times. This chain joins TRBV11-3 and TRBJ1-1; possible D gene TRBD1, 6 bases. Germline V gene sequence: CDR1 SGHNT, CDR2 YENEEA. Trimming pared 0 bases from V and 6 bases from J, leaving 14 bases between. The CDR3 extends over 15 amino acids. CDR3 protein: CASSLESGGRAEAFF. The CDR3 DNA reads as TGTGCCAGCAGCTTAGAGTCTGGGGGCCGTGCTGAAGCTTTCTTT.

The rearrangement joins TRBV5-1 to TRBJ2-7; D ambiguous. This CDR3 contains 14 residues. V was pared by 1 base and J by 0 bases, with 8 bases between. CDR1 and CDR2 (germline): SGHRS, YFSETQ. The CDR3 region is CASSLLGNSYEQYF. The CDR3 bases are TGCGCCAGCAGCTTGTTGGGGAACTCCTACGAGCAGTACTTC.

This chain joins TRBV6-8 and TRBJ2-1; no definite D call. This CDR3 spans 12 amino acids. Germline lookup yields CDR1 MNHGY and CDR2 SAAAGT. With 5 bases removed from V and 6 bases from J, the gap between germline ends came to 8 bases. The CDR3 loop reads CASSQFGNEQFF. The CDR3 DNA reads TGTGCCAGCAGTCAGTTCGGCAATGAGCAGTTCTTC.

This clone was found a few times. J is TRBJ1-5 and V is TRBV10-3; 7 bases map to TRBD1. V shed 10 bases, J shed 7 bases, and the junction held 10 bases outside the gene matches. The CDR3 is made up of 13 amino acids. Germline V gives CDR1 ENHRY, CDR2 SYGVKD. Here the CDR3 reads CATLQQGGQPQHF. The DNA of the CDR3 is TGTGCCACCCTTCAGCAAGGGGGCCAGCCCCAGCATTTT.

The chain is built from TRBV9 and TRBJ2-2; no clear D gene. The CDR3 totals 15 residues. In germline, CDR1 is SGDLS, CDR2 YYNGEE. Trimming took 8 bases from V and 3 from J, leaving 17 bases between them. The CDR3 DNA is TGTGCCAGTGTCCGCACTGTTCGGGACACCGGGGAGCTGTTTTTT. It specifies CASVRTVRDTGELFF.

In this sample, this clone turned up a few times. The rearrangement links TRBV11-3 to TRBJ2-6, with TRBD2 matching over 9 bases. Germline trimming cut 4 bases from V and 0 bases from J; bases unmatched to any gene: 7. CDR3 length: 18 residues. Germline V gene data show CDR1 as SGHNT and CDR2 as YENEEA. The CDR3 DNA reads as TGTGCCAGCAGCTCGCGGGGGGGCCGGGCCTCTGGGGCCAACGTCCTGACTTTC. It yields the protein CASSSRGGRASGANVLTF.

This clone was found a few times. The chain recombines TRBV29-1 with TRBJ2-1; 8 nucleotides agree with TRBD1. V dropped 4 bases and J dropped 7; count of bases not matched to a gene: 6. CDR3 length: 13 residues. Germline V gives CDR1 SQVTM, CDR2 ANQGSEA. The CDR3 region is CSVVDRVRNEQFF. The DNA for the CDR3 is TGCAGCGTTGTGGACAGGGTGAGGAATGAGCAGTTCTTC.

The chain joins TRBV11-3 to TRBJ2-7; 7 bases agree with TRBD1. The CDR3 runs to 14 residues. Losses at the gene ends were 4 bases for V and 1 base for J; bases not matched to a gene: 4. Looked up from germline, CDR1 is SGHNT and CDR2 is YENEEA. The CDR3 DNA is TGTGCCAGCAGCTCGACAGGGTGGTCCTACGAGCAGTACTTC. Translating gives CASSSTGWSYEQYF.

This chain joins TRBV19 and TRBJ2-7; 9 positions match TRBD1. V lost 4 bases to trimming and J lost 2 bases; unmatched junction nucleotides: 9. The CDR3 has 16 amino acids. In germline, CDR1 is LNHDA, CDR2 SQIVND (reference sequence). CDR3 sequence: CASSRGFDRGTYEQYF. CDR3 DNA sequence: TGTGCCAGTAGTAGGGGATTCGACAGGGGGACCTACGAGCAGTACTTC.

The chain links TRBV6-8 to TRBJ2-5, with 10 bases that match TRBD1. Germline CDR1 reads MNHGY; CDR2 reads SAAAGT. Unmatched junction bases numbered 2, after V lost 6 bases and J lost 4 bases. This CDR3 has 13 amino acids. The CDR3 loop reads CASSGTGVETQYF. CDR3 bases: TGTGCCAGCAGCGGGACAGGGGTAGAGACCCAGTACTTC.

This chain connects TRBV19 to TRBJ2-2; TRBD1 matches 10 bases. Germline loops: CDR1 LNHDA, CDR2 SQIVND (reference sequence). After removal of 7 bases from V and 4 bases from J, the junction contained 9 bases not matched to a gene. CDR3 size: 16 residues. The CDR3 reads CASMGQGPLGTGELFF. The CDR3 bases are TGTGCCAGTATGGGACAGGGGCCCCTGGGCACCGGGGAGCTGTTTTTT.

This rearrangement joins TRBV28 to TRBJ2-3; 8 bases align to TRBD2. The V segment lost 6 bases and the J segment 2 bases; nucleotides outside the gene matches: 10. The CDR3 contains 16 residues. Germline V gene sequence: CDR1 MDHEN, CDR2 SYDVKM. CDR3 sequence: CASSGGASGYTDTQYF. In DNA, the CDR3 is TGTGCCAGCAGCGGGGGGGCTAGCGGATACACAGATACGCAGTATTTT.

The V call is TRBV11-3, the J call TRBJ1-2; 9 bases map to TRBD1. Germline CDR1 and CDR2: SGHNT and YENEEA. Germline trimming cut 5 bases from V and 2 bases from J; bases unmatched to any gene: 18. This CDR3 is 19 amino acids long. The CDR3 DNA reads as TGTGCCAGCAGCCCGCAGCCCGGACAGGGGAGAGGGTCCAACTATGGCTACACCTTC. Its translation: CASSPQPGQGRGSNYGYTF.

This clone was counted only a few times. V usage is TRBV11-3 and J usage is TRBJ2-6; D possibly corresponds to TRBD1 (6 bases). The CDR3 contains 16 residues. Trimming took 8 bases from V and 2 from J, leaving 16 bases between them. Germline CDR1 and CDR2: SGHNT and YENEEA. In DNA form, the CDR3 reads TGTGCCAGCGGACAGCGAGTAGTTACTGGGGCCAACGTCCTGACTTTC. Translating gives CASGQRVVTGANVLTF.

This clone has more than one count but fewer than ten. The gene calls are TRBV18 and TRBJ1-1, with 9 bases identical to TRBD1. J gave up 5 bases and V 4 bases, and 2 bases lay outside the gene matches. The CDR3 has 13 amino acids. Germline values: CDR1 KGHSH, CDR2 LQKENI. CDR3: CASSLGQGTEAFF. CDR3 nucleotide sequence: TGTGCCAGCTCACTGGGACAGGGAACTGAAGCTTTCTTT.

The chain carries TRBV11-3 and TRBJ1-1; D is undetermined. In germline, CDR1 is SGHNT, CDR2 YENEEA. Trimming removed 2 bases from V and 1 base from J, with 11 bases in between. The CDR3 loop spans 15 amino acids. DNA for the CDR3: TGTGCCAGCAGCTTAATGTCGCGGGGGAACACTGAAGCTTTCTTT. Amino acids: CASSLMSRGNTEAFF.